The 20 T cell receptor beta chains below all came from one sample that was sequenced in a study of T cell changes during pregnancy in multiple sclerosis (dated by TCRdb to the late 2010s). The library was generated by the immunoSEQ multiplex PCR assay. Here the immuneACCESS table is served through TCRdb, limited to in-frame sequences with V and J called. Missing clones are a known gap in these copies; in checked studies unresolved V genes cover under half, and the rest lacks a known reason. Recorded for this sample are about 75,000 clones; 85% to 95% of them occurred a single time. 0.13% to 0.15% of the sample goes to the ten largest clones. The material was CD4+ T cells from peripheral blood mononuclear cells, obtained after pregnancy. The origin of the receptors is a female donor with multiple sclerosis, enrolled in a pregnancy study.

The chain couples TRBV7-6 to TRBJ2-1, with TRBD2 as a possible D gene (6 bases). From germline, CDR1 is SGHVS and CDR2 FNYEAQ. V was pared by 0 bases and J by 7 bases, with 16 bases between. CDR3 length: 16 amino acids. The CDR3 here is CASSLANGRIRNEQFF. DNA for the CDR3: TGTGCCAGCAGCTTAGCTAACGGGAGAATTAGGAATGAGCAGTTCTTC.

CDR3 residues: CASSLGGYEQYF. As DNA, the CDR3 is TGTGCCAGCAGCTTGGGCGGCTACGAGCAGTACTTC. This chain joins TRBV5-6 and TRBJ2-7; no reliable D call. CDR1 is SGHDT, CDR2 YYEEEE, per germline. With 0 bases removed from V and 3 bases from J, the gap between germline ends came to 4 bases. The CDR3 loop spans 12 amino acids.

This sequence joins TRBV19 and TRBJ2-5; TRBD2 agrees at 10 bases. Germline loops: CDR1 LNHDA, CDR2 SQIVND (reference sequence). The CDR3 runs to 15 residues. V lost 8 bases to trimming and J lost 4 bases; unmatched junction nucleotides: 10. The DNA for the CDR3 is TGTGCCAGTGGAGCGGGAGGGCCTTTAGGAGAGACCCAGTACTTC. Its protein is CASGAGGPLGETQYF. The variable domain in full, completed from reference TRBV19 and TRBJ2-5, reads DGGITQSPKYLFRKEGQNVTLSCEQNLNHDAMYWYRQDPGQGLRLIYYSQIVNDFQKGDIAEGYSVSREKKESFPLTVTSAQKNPTAFYLCASGAGGPLGETQYFGPGTRLLVL.

The V and J genes are TRBV29-1 and TRBJ2-4, with TRBD2 matching 9 bases. V lost 7 bases and J lost 7; bases outside the gene matches: 20. This CDR3 has 17 amino acids. CDR1 is SQVTM and CDR2 is ANQGSEA in the germline V gene. The CDR3 loop is CSGGGGRADEQENIQYF. The CDR3 nucleotides are TGCAGCGGGGGGGGCGGGAGGGCCGACGAGCAAGAGAACATTCAGTACTTC.

The chain joins TRBV19 to TRBJ2-7; the D gene is possibly TRBD2 (6 bases). This CDR3 is 16 amino acids long. V was trimmed by 5 bases and J by 5 bases, leaving 22 bases between them. The germline V gene encodes CDR1 LNHDA and CDR2 SQIVND (reference sequence). CDR3 coding DNA: TGTGCCAGTAGTCCTATTTTGGGCCGCGGGGATCACGAGCAGTACTTC. Amino acids: CASSPILGRGDHEQYF.

This sequence joins TRBV5-4 and TRBJ2-1, with 9 positions matching TRBD2. V trimming: 1 base; J trimming: 4 bases; junction bases outside the gene matches: 3. This CDR3 contains 15 residues. The germline gives CDR1 SGHNT, CDR2 YYREEE (reference sequence). CDR3 nucleotide sequence: TGTGCCAGCAGCTTGCTCAGCGGGAGGTACAATGAGCAGTTCTTC. Protein: CASSLLSGRYNEQFF.

The V call is TRBV28, the J call TRBJ1-3; D gene unclear. V lost 3 bases and J lost 0, with 6 bases in between. The CDR3 runs to 14 residues. CDR1 and CDR2 from the germline V gene are MDHEN and SYDVKM. CDR3 sequence (DNA): TGTGCCAGCAGTTTGGTAGACTCTGGAAACACCATATATTTT. Its protein is CASSLVDSGNTIYF. Drawing the rest from reference TRBV28 and TRBJ1-3, the complete variable domain is DVKVTQSSRYLVKRTGEKVFLECVQDMDHENMFWYRQDPGLGLRLIYFSYDVKMKEKGDIPEGYSVSREKKERFSLILESASTNQTSMYLCASSLVDSGNTIYFGEGSWLTVV.

This sequence joins TRBV2 and TRBJ1-1, with a tentative D call TRBD1 (6 bases). Between the trimmed V and J ends, which lost 7 bases and 1 base, there was a span of 19 bases. This CDR3 spans 16 amino acids. Germline V gene lookup returns CDR1 SNHLY and CDR2 FYNNEI. The DNA of the CDR3 is TGTGCCAGCATGGAGGAAGGGACACTCAAGAACACTGAAGCTTTCTTT. Translating gives CASMEEGTLKNTEAFF.

The V call is TRBV7-2, the J call TRBJ1-5; tentatively, D is TRBD1 (5 bases). The CDR3 covers 14 residues. Germline loops: CDR1 SGHTA, CDR2 FQGNSA. Trimming removed 5 bases at V and 6 bases at J, with 14 bases between. Here the CDR3 DNA reads TGTGCCAGCAGCCCCGCCAGGGATGGTCAGCCCCAGCATTTT. It yields the protein CASSPARDGQPQHF.

The table lists this clone with a count of one. The genes are TRBV7-9 and TRBJ2-3; TRBD1 aligns across 9 bases. The CDR3 is 15 residues long. Germline V CDR1 and CDR2: SEHNR, FQNEAQ (reference sequence). V lost 4 bases, J lost 2 bases, and 4 bases stayed unmatched. This CDR3 is CASSSGQGNTDTQYF. The CDR3 DNA is TGTGCCAGCAGCTCGGGACAGGGCAACACAGATACGCAGTATTTT.

The V and J genes are TRBV19 and TRBJ2-3; no firm D call. Deletions cut 3 bases from V and 0 bases from J, with 7 bases between. The germline V gene has CDR1 LNHDA and CDR2 SQIVND (reference sequence). The CDR3 extends over 14 amino acids. The CDR3 spells CASSIRWSTDTQYF. Here the CDR3 DNA reads TGTGCCAGTAGTATTCGGTGGAGCACAGATACGCAGTATTTT.

This clone has only one observation. This chain joins TRBV5-4 and TRBJ2-1, with D hard to call. Germline V gene lookup returns CDR1 SGHNT and CDR2 YYREEE (reference sequence). Trimming cost V 5 bases and J 7 bases, with 13 bases left between them. CDR3 length: 13 amino acids. The chain's CDR3 is CASSLPSSNEQFF. The CDR3 DNA follows: TGTGCCAGCAGTTTACCCTCCAGTAATGAGCAGTTCTTC. The full variable domain, with the rest looked up from reference TRBV5-4 and TRBJ2-1, is ETGVTQSPTHLIKTRGQQVTLRCSSQSGHNTVSWYQQALGQGPQFIFQYYREEENGRGNFPPRFSGLQFPNYSSELNVNALELDDSALYLCASSLPSSNEQFFGPGTRLTVL.

This chain links TRBV2 with TRBJ2-1, with 10 bases aligning to TRBD2. V lost 4 bases and J lost 6; bases outside the gene matches: 6. This CDR3 spans 15 amino acids. From germline, CDR1 is SNHLY and CDR2 FYNNEI. The CDR3 loop is CASSGVASGSNEQFF. In nucleotides, the CDR3 is TGTGCCAGCAGTGGAGTGGCTAGCGGGAGCAATGAGCAGTTCTTC.

The chain employs TRBV5-1 and TRBJ2-7; maybe TRBD2 (6 bases). The CDR3 length is 15 residues. V was cut by 0 bases and J by 0 bases, with 10 bases left in between. Germline V gives CDR1 SGHRS, CDR2 YFSETQ. The CDR3 protein is CASSLAGGSSYEQYF. In DNA form, the CDR3 reads TGCGCCAGCAGCTTGGCCGGGGGTAGCTCCTACGAGCAGTACTTC. The full variable domain, its missing parts supplied by reference TRBV5-1 and TRBJ2-7, is KAGVTQTPRYLIKTRGQQVTLSCSPISGHRSVSWYQQTPGQGLQFLFEYFSETQRNKGNFPGRFSGRQFSNSRSEMNVSTLELGDSALYLCASSLAGGSSYEQYFGPGTRLTVT.

V and J are TRBV15 and TRBJ1-5, with unresolved D. Trimming removed 3 bases at V and 3 bases at J, with 15 bases between. The CDR3 runs 16 residues. Germline V gene lookup returns CDR1 LNHNV and CDR2 YYDKDF (reference sequence). The CDR3 DNA follows: TGTGCCACCAGCAGTCCCACCGGCAGGATCAATCAGCCCCAGCATTTT. It is translated as CATSSPTGRINQPQHF. Full variable domain (missing parts from reference TRBV15 and TRBJ1-5): DAMVIQNPRYQVTQFGKPVTLSCSQTLNHNVMYWYQQKSSQAPKLLFHYYDKDFNNEADTPDNFQSRRPNTSFCFLDIRSPGLGDTAMYLCATSSPTGRINQPQHFGDGTRLSIL.

This rearrangement joins TRBV11-3 to TRBJ2-1; a weak D match, TRBD2 (6 bases). The V and J ends lost 3 bases and 6 bases respectively, with 21 bases between them. This CDR3 is 17 amino acids long. Germline values: CDR1 SGHNT, CDR2 YENEEA. In DNA form, the CDR3 reads TGTGCCAGCAGCTTTGGGGGTCGAGGGAGGACGGTCAATGAGCAGTTCTTC. This translates into CASSFGGRGRTVNEQFF.

This chain joins TRBV6-5 and TRBJ2-7, with TRBD2 identical over 8 bases. V shed 7 bases, J shed 4 bases, and the junction held 6 bases outside the gene matches. Per the germline V gene, CDR1 is MNHEY and CDR2 is SVGAGI. This CDR3 comprises 13 residues. DNA of the CDR3: TGTGCCAGCAAGAATAGCGGGAATTACGAGCAGTACTTC. It is translated as CASKNSGNYEQYF.

The J gene is TRBJ2-3, the V gene TRBV11-2; no reliable D call. The CDR3 totals 15 residues. Trimming took off 2 bases at V and 4 bases at J, with 13 bases between the two ends. Germline V gene sequence: CDR1 SGHAT, CDR2 FQNNGV. The CDR3 nucleotides are TGTGCCAGCAGCTTAATAACATCCCTGTCAGATACGCAGTATTTT. Translating it yields CASSLITSLSDTQYF.

This chain connects TRBV6-5 to TRBJ1-2, with D unresolved. Germline CDR1 MNHEY, CDR2 SVGAGI. Trimming cost V 6 bases and J 2 bases, with 13 bases left between them. This CDR3 has 14 residues. The CDR3 spells CASRLGRINYGYTF. The CDR3 DNA sequence: TGTGCCAGCAGACTAGGACGGATCAACTATGGCTACACCTTC.

This chain links TRBV29-1 with TRBJ2-6; 10 nucleotides line up with TRBD2. V lost 4 bases to trimming and J lost 4 bases; unmatched junction nucleotides: 16. The germline V gene encodes CDR1 SQVTM and CDR2 ANQGSEA. The CDR3 contains 19 residues. The CDR3 DNA reads TGCAGCGTTGGTAGTTTCGGGAGCGGGAGGGCCGGAGGGGCCAACGTCCTGACTTTC. Its translation is CSVGSFGSGRAGGANVLTF.